Presented here are 7 T cell receptor beta chains from one specimen sequenced in a study of T cell repertoires in cytomegalovirus infection. TCRdb redid the calling of the reads with MiXCR, one entry per CDR3 protein. The table lists 340,000 or so distinct CDR3 sequences, 20% to 30% of them singletons. No antigens are known for them. The specimen comprised cultured PBMCs, sampled from culture after CMV antigen stimulation. The source is a human donor in good health (CMV status not recorded). Some clones in this sample may be carry-over from other donors' samples.

The CDR3 DNA reads as TGTGCCAGCAGAAGACTAGCGGGAGACGAGCAGTACGTC. It specifies CASRRLAGDEQYV. The J gene is TRBJ2-7, the V gene TRBV6-1, with 12 bases identical to TRBD2. J gave up 5 bases and V 6 bases, and 2 bases lay outside the gene matches. Germline CDR1 and CDR2: MNHNS and SASEGT. This CDR3 comprises 13 residues.

This clonotype was detected only a few times. The chain combines TRBV7-9 with TRBJ2-5; D is tentatively TRBD1 or TRBD2 (5 bases each). Deletions cut 5 bases from V and 1 base from J, with 14 bases between. Germline assignment: CDR1 SEHNR and CDR2 FQNEAQ (reference sequence). The CDR3 has 15 residues. CDR3 nucleotide sequence: TGTGCCAGCAGCCCGGGACCGCTGTTCCAAGAGACCCAGTACTTC. Translation: CASSPGPLFQETQYF.

This clonotype was recorded at least ten times. The CDR3 protein is CASSLAGWKFF. DNA for the CDR3: TGTGCCAGCAGCTTGGCAGGGTGGAAGTTCTTC. The V and J genes are TRBV7-9 and TRBJ2-1; D possibly corresponds to TRBD1 (5 bases). V was pared by 3 bases and J by 14 bases, with 11 bases between. This CDR3 is built from 11 residues. CDR1 is SEHNR, CDR2 FQNEAQ, per germline (reference sequence). Using reference TRBV7-9 and TRBJ2-1 for the parts outside the CDR3, the full variable domain is DTGVSQNPRHKITKRGQNVTFRCDPISEHNRLYWYRQTLGQGPEFLTYFQNEAQLEKSRLLSDRFSAERPKGSFSTLEIQRTEQGDSAMYLCASSLAGWKFFGPGTRLTVL.

This clonotype was seen a few times. The rearrangement links TRBV4-1 to TRBJ2-2; 12 bases align to TRBD2. J gave up 4 bases and V 3 bases, and 6 bases lay outside the gene matches. Germline-derived CDR1 and CDR2 are MGHRA and YSYEKL. The CDR3 extends over 17 amino acids. The CDR3 bases are TGCGCCAGCAGCCACTCCGGGACTAGCGGGTTCACCGGGGAGCTGTTTTTT. It is translated as CASSHSGTSGFTGELFF.

The chain is built from TRBV20-1 and TRBJ1-3, with D possibly TRBD1 on 6 matching bases. Germline values: CDR1 DFQATT, CDR2 SNEGSKA (reference sequence). CDR3 length equals 14 residues. The V end lost 4 bases, the J end lost 0 bases, and 10 bases lay between the germline ends. CDR3 residues: CSATTGYSGNTIYF. The CDR3 DNA is TGCAGTGCTACGACAGGATACTCTGGAAACACCATATATTTT.

This clonotype was observed a handful of times. The chain joins TRBV12-3 or TRBV12-4 to TRBJ2-5, with TRBD2 identical over 13 bases. The CDR3 is 17 amino acids. V lost 5 bases to trimming and J lost 2 bases; unmatched junction nucleotides: 8. DNA for the CDR3: TGTGCCAGCAGTGACAGACTAGCGGGAGGCCTTCAAGAGACCCAGTACTTC. Amino acid sequence: CASSDRLAGGLQETQYF.

The genes are TRBV20-1 and TRBJ1-3; tentative D call: TRBD1 (6 bases). V was pared by 3 bases and J by 4 bases, with 10 bases between. The CDR3 contains 13 residues. Per germline, CDR1 DFQATT and CDR2 SNEGSKA (reference sequence). CDR3 nucleotides: TGCAGTGCTAGGGGGGGCATCGGAAACACCATATATTTT. This codes for CSARGGIGNTIYF.